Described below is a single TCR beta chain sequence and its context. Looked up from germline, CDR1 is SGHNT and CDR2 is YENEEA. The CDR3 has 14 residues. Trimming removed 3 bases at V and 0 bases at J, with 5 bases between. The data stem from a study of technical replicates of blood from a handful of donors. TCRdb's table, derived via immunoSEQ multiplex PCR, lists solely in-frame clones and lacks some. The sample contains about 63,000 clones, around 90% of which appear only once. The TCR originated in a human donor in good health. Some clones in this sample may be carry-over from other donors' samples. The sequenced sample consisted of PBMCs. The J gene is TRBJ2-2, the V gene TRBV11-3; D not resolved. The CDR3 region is CASSFLANTGELFF. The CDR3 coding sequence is TGTGCCAGCAGCTTTTTAGCGAACACCGGGGAGCTGTTTTTT.